Shown below are 26 T cell receptor beta chains from a single sample sequenced in a study of shared clonotypes between healthy human individuals. The table came from immunoSEQ multiplex PCR; TCRdb's copy has only in-frame clones and leaves some out. The table lists almost 750,000 clones, over 55% of them singletons. The sample taken for sequencing was memory CD4+ T cells sorted from blood. The subset: CD45RA-negative fraction. These receptors were collected from a woman in her twenties or thirties in good health.

This clone was seen only once. The V and J genes are TRBV19 and TRBJ2-5; 11 nucleotides align to TRBD1. This CDR3 spans 13 amino acids. Germline CDR1 and CDR2: LNHDA and SQIVND (reference sequence). The ends lost 6 bases at V and 4 bases at J; junction bases unmatched: 1. The CDR3: CASSGQGAETQYF. DNA of the CDR3: TGTGCCAGTAGCGGACAGGGGGCAGAGACCCAGTACTTC.

This clone was seen only once. V usage is TRBV5-1 and J usage is TRBJ2-7; no firm D call. The CDR3 is 14 residues long. V was cut by 0 bases and J by 5 bases, with 12 bases left in between. Germline V gives CDR1 SGHRS, CDR2 YFSETQ. The CDR3 protein is CASSLGAPLDEQYF. The CDR3 bases are TGCGCCAGCAGCTTGGGGGCCCCCCTCGACGAGCAGTACTTC.

This chain connects TRBV29-1 to TRBJ2-2; TRBD2 aligns across 7 bases. The CDR3 contains 16 residues. V was pared by 6 bases and J by 3 bases, with 13 bases of the junction left unmatched. Germline V gene data show CDR1 as SQVTM and CDR2 as ANQGSEA. The CDR3 loop reads CSVTREGREYTGELFF. DNA of the CDR3: TGCAGCGTCACCCGCGAGGGGCGGGAGTACACCGGGGAGCTGTTTTTT.

The rearrangement uses TRBV5-5 and TRBJ2-3; D perhaps matches TRBD2 (6 bases). CDR3 length equals 16 residues. Germline V CDR1 and CDR2: SGHKS, YYEKEE (reference sequence). V lost 0 bases to trimming and J lost 6 bases, with 17 bases between them. As DNA, the CDR3 is TGTGCCAGCAGCTTGGGCATTGTGTCAGGAGGGGATACGCAGTATTTT. Its protein product is CASSLGIVSGGDTQYF.

The rearrangement uses TRBV11-2 and TRBJ2-5; 10 bases match TRBD2. CDR1 SGHAT and CDR2 FQNNGV come from the germline V gene. With 3 bases clipped from V and 4 bases from J, the junction kept 11 bases outside the gene matches. This CDR3 is 17 amino acids long. DNA of the CDR3: TGTGCCAGCAGCTTGGGGCTAGCGGGAGAAGGAGGAGAGACCCAGTACTTC. It is translated as CASSLGLAGEGGETQYF.

Ten or more counts support this clone. Its ends do not fully match the called genes, so a read error is possible. V is TRBV28 and J is TRBJ2-5, with TRBD2 matching over 7 bases. In germline, CDR1 is MDHEN, CDR2 SYDVKM. The CDR3 loop spans 12 amino acids. In nucleotides, the CDR3 is TGTGCCAGCAGTCCCTATGCGCGGGAGACGAACTTC. Protein product: CASSPYARETNF.

The chain joins TRBV18 to TRBJ1-1, with TRBD1 as a possible D gene (5 bases). The V end was cut by 2 bases, the J end by 11 bases, with 24 bases between. The length of the CDR3 is 16 residues. The germline V gene has CDR1 KGHSH and CDR2 LQKENI. This CDR3 reads CASSPGGGTGEFYAFF. CDR3 nucleotide sequence: TGTGCCAGCTCACCAGGCGGGGGGACCGGGGAGTTTTACGCTTTCTTT.

This clone was picked up one time. The gene calls are TRBV7-8 and TRBJ2-5; unclear D gene. Germline V CDR1 and CDR2: SGHVS, FQNEAQ. The CDR3 is 12 residues long. V was pared by 1 base and J by 5 bases, with 5 bases between. CDR3: CASSLVGETQYF. In DNA, the CDR3 is TGTGCCAGCAGCTTAGTTGGGGAGACCCAGTACTTC.

The genes are TRBV12-1 and TRBJ2-1; TRBD2, the table's D call, lacks a check against the DNA. TRBV12-1 is marked as a pseudogene. The CDR3 spans 15 residues. CDR3: CASSFALRSYNEQFF. The CDR3 DNA reads TGTGCCAGCAGCTTTGCTTTGCGGTCCTACAATGAGCAGTTCTTC.

The V gene is TRBV28, the J gene TRBJ2-4; no reliable D call. Germline V CDR1 and CDR2: MDHEN, SYDVKM. This CDR3 has 16 amino acids. Trimming shortened V by 3 bases and J by 4 bases, and 16 bases separated the two germline ends. This chain's CDR3 is CASSLTSDGLKNIQYF. CDR3 nucleotides: TGTGCCAGCAGTTTGACCAGTGACGGGCTTAAAAACATTCAGTACTTC.

The rearrangement uses TRBV30 and TRBJ2-5, with a possible D match to TRBD2 (6 bases). The last part of the DNA fits TRBJ2-7 better; the J call may be wrong. Germline lookup yields CDR1 GTSNPN and CDR2 SVGIG (reference sequence). The CDR3 is made up of 14 amino acids. The CDR3 here is CAGGTGTLPYEQYF. CDR3 nucleotide sequence: TGTGCCGGGGGAACCGGGACTTTACCCTACGAGCAGTACTTC.

The V and J genes are TRBV7-6 and TRBJ2-5; the match to TRBD1 covers 10 bases. With 5 bases clipped from V and 2 bases from J, the junction kept 5 bases outside the gene matches. Per the germline V gene, CDR1 is SGHVS and CDR2 is FNYEAQ. This CDR3 is 15 amino acids long. The chain's CDR3 is CASSIGTGVQETQYF. The CDR3 coding sequence is TGTGCCAGCAGCATCGGGACAGGGGTTCAAGAGACCCAGTACTTC. The complete variable domain, with remaining parts taken from reference TRBV7-6 and TRBJ2-5, reads GAGVSQSPRYKVTKRGQDVALRCDPISGHVSLYWYRQALGQGPEFLTYFNYEAQQDKSGLPNDRFSAERPEGSISTLTIQRTEQRDSAMYRCASSIGTGVQETQYFGPGTRLLVL.

V and J are TRBV7-6 and TRBJ2-1; D is undetermined. Trimming took off 2 bases at V and 4 bases at J, with 9 bases between the two ends. The CDR3 runs 14 residues. Per the germline V gene, CDR1 is SGHVS and CDR2 is FNYEAQ. As DNA, the CDR3 is TGTGCCAGCAGCTTACGACGGTCGTACAATGAGCAGTTCTTC. Translation: CASSLRRSYNEQFF.

This clone was seen repeatedly, ten times or more. The chain combines TRBV19 with TRBJ1-2; possibly TRBD1 for D (6 bases). There are 12 residues in the CDR3. Germline V gives CDR1 LNHDA, CDR2 SQIVND (reference sequence). The ends were cut back, 8 bases at V and 4 bases at J, with 11 bases in the middle. The CDR3 DNA is TGTGCCAGTCGACAGGTGTTCTATGGCTACACCTTC. Encoded protein: CASRQVFYGYTF.

The V and J genes are TRBV6-5 and TRBJ1-5, with D uncertain. CDR1 and CDR2 from the germline V gene are MNHEY and SVGAGI. Trimming took off 6 bases at V and 3 bases at J, with 15 bases between the two ends. The CDR3 has 15 residues. CDR3 loop: CASSQQRPDNQPQHF. In nucleotides, the CDR3 is TGTGCCAGCAGCCAACAACGCCCCGACAATCAGCCCCAGCATTTT.

The rearrangement links TRBV19 to TRBJ1-2; TRBD1 aligns across 8 bases. Per the germline V gene, CDR1 is LNHDA and CDR2 is SQIVND (reference sequence). V gave up 6 bases and J gave up 6 bases; unmatched junction bases: 15. The CDR3 contains 16 residues. The CDR3 loop is CASSTLAGQASNGYTF. In DNA form, the CDR3 reads TGTGCCAGTAGCACACTAGCGGGACAGGCTTCAAATGGCTACACCTTC.

The chain combines TRBV28 with TRBJ1-5; D is unresolved. The V gene's germline CDR1 is MDHEN and CDR2 SYDVKM. The CDR3 consists of 13 residues. V was pared by 5 bases and J by 5 bases, with 10 bases between. The CDR3 is CASSVQRDQPQHF. The CDR3 DNA reads TGTGCCAGCAGTGTACAAAGGGATCAGCCCCAGCATTTT.

The chain uses TRBV30 and TRBJ1-5; weak D call: TRBD1 (5 bases). Trimming stripped 0 bases from V and 1 base from J, with 10 bases between. Per germline, CDR1 GTSNPN and CDR2 SVGIG (reference sequence). The CDR3 covers 15 residues. The CDR3 DNA reads as TGTGCCTGGAGTGTCCTGGGGGACAGCAATCAGCCCCAGCATTTT. Translating gives CAWSVLGDSNQPQHF. The full variable domain, completed using reference TRBV30 and TRBJ1-5, is SQTIHQWPATLVQPVGSPLSLECTVEGTSNPNLYWYRQAAGRGLQLLFYSVGIGQISSEVPQNLSASRPQDRQFILSSKKLLLSDSGFYLCAWSVLGDSNQPQHFGDGTRLSIL.

J is TRBJ2-7 and V is TRBV11-2; 7 bases match TRBD2. The CDR3 consists of 15 residues. Per the germline V gene, CDR1 is SGHAT and CDR2 is FQNNGV. J gave up 3 bases and V 0 bases, and 5 bases lay outside the gene matches. CDR3 in DNA: TGTGCCAGCAGCTTAGATATCCTAGCGGACTACGAGCAGTACTTC. Residues: CASSLDILADYEQYF.

The chain combines TRBV10-2 with TRBJ2-1, with TRBD2 matching over 8 bases. After removal of 4 bases from V and 6 bases from J, the junction contained 8 bases not matched to a gene. In germline, CDR1 is WSHSY, CDR2 SAAADI. The CDR3 has 15 residues. CDR3 amino acids: CASSGSGGGLNEQFF. CDR3 bases: TGCGCCAGCAGTGGGAGCGGGGGTGGACTCAATGAGCAGTTCTTC.

This chain connects TRBV11-3 to TRBJ2-7; 7 nucleotides line up with TRBD1. Trimming took 1 base from V and 4 from J; bases not matched to a gene: 7. Germline V gene sequence: CDR1 SGHNT, CDR2 YENEEA. The CDR3 consists of 15 residues. The CDR3, as DNA: TGTGCCAGCAGCTTAGTTGGGACAGACCCATACGAGCAGTACTTC. This translates into CASSLVGTDPYEQYF.

This clone showed up just a few times. V usage is TRBV4-1 and J usage is TRBJ1-5, with 10 positions matching TRBD1. CDR3 length: 18 residues. Per germline, CDR1 MGHRA and CDR2 YSYEKL. J gave up 0 bases and V 3 bases, and 8 bases lay outside the gene matches. CDR3 loop: CASSHPDRGGLSNQPQHF. CDR3 DNA: TGCGCCAGCAGCCACCCGGACAGGGGGGGCCTTAGCAATCAGCCCCAGCATTTT.

This chain connects TRBV10-3 to TRBJ2-3; weak D call: TRBD1 (6 bases). The CDR3 sequence is 14 residues long. Germline loops: CDR1 ENHRY, CDR2 SYGVKD. The germline V and J ends were trimmed by 4 bases and 2 bases, with 10 bases remaining between them. The CDR3 here is CAISAGAFTDTQYF. In DNA form, the CDR3 reads TGTGCCATCAGTGCAGGGGCATTCACAGATACGCAGTATTTT.

The J gene is TRBJ2-5, the V gene TRBV29-1, with D perhaps matching TRBD2 (5 bases). From germline, CDR1 is SQVTM and CDR2 ANQGSEA. V lost 3 bases and J 3 bases, leaving 14 bases between the germline ends. The CDR3 covers 14 residues. The CDR3 nucleotides are TGCAGCGTTGAGGTGGGCGAGGGAGAAGAGACCCAGTACTTC. Translating it yields CSVEVGEGEETQYF.

This chain uses TRBV28 with TRBJ2-7; 9 bases fit TRBD2. Germline assignment: CDR1 MDHEN and CDR2 SYDVKM. J was trimmed by 4 bases and V by 3 bases; bases with no gene match: 1. This CDR3 region has 13 residues. CDR3 nucleotides: TGTGCCAGCAGTTTGACTAGCGGATACGAGCAGTACTTC. Translation gives CASSLTSGYEQYF. Full variable domain (outside the CDR3, taken from reference TRBV28 and TRBJ2-7): DVKVTQSSRYLVKRTGEKVFLECVQDMDHENMFWYRQDPGLGLRLIYFSYDVKMKEKGDIPEGYSVSREKKERFSLILESASTNQTSMYLCASSLTSGYEQYFGPGTRLTVT.

The chain joins TRBV25-1 to TRBJ2-1, with 11 bases that match TRBD2. Germline values: CDR1 MGHDK, CDR2 SYGVNS. Germline trimming cut 2 bases from V and 4 bases from J; bases unmatched to any gene: 4. This CDR3 spans 16 amino acids. The CDR3 reads CASSEALAGEYNEQFF. The DNA for the CDR3 is TGTGCCAGCAGTGAAGCACTAGCGGGGGAGTACAATGAGCAGTTCTTC.